Listed here are 18 T cell receptor beta chains from one sample, sequenced in a study of blood T cell repertoires in COVID-19 (dated by TCRdb to 2020 to 2021). The library came from the immunoSEQ multiplex PCR assay. TCRdb holds this immuneACCESS table with in-frame rearrangements only. Some clones are missing; in checked studies, unresolved V genes explain under half, and the rest has no known cause. In all, the sample holds about 120,000 clones, and around 84% of those were seen once. Nearly 4% of the sample lies in the top ten. Sequencing was performed on PBMCs or T cells enriched from blood (not recorded which). These receptors were taken from a woman aged 25 to 39 who had recovered from COVID-19.

The chain joins TRBV9 to TRBJ2-3; 7 bases are a match to TRBD2. Germline values: CDR1 SGDLS, CDR2 YYNGEE. V shed 4 bases, J shed 3 bases, and the junction held 11 bases outside the gene matches. This CDR3 has 16 amino acids. CDR3 residues: CASSFPGGSGTDTQYF. The CDR3 bases are TGTGCCAGCAGCTTTCCAGGCGGGAGCGGAACAGATACGCAGTATTTT.

J is TRBJ2-7 and V is TRBV6-5; 8 bases map to TRBD2. The CDR3 runs to 16 residues. Trimming cost V 1 base and J 3 bases; bases outside gene matches: 8. Germline-derived CDR1 and CDR2 are MNHEY and SVGAGI. This CDR3 reads CASSYFGGRTLYEQYF. The CDR3 coding sequence is TGTGCCAGCAGTTACTTTGGCGGGAGGACTCTCTACGAGCAGTACTTC.

This rearrangement joins TRBV6-5 to TRBJ1-1; no clear D. Trimming left V 6 bases short and J 3 bases short, with 11 bases between. This CDR3 region has 13 residues. Germline CDR1 and CDR2: MNHEY and SVGAGI. CDR3 nucleotide sequence: TGTGCCAGCAGCTCGAGGGTAGACACTGAAGCTTTCTTT. This sequence encodes CASSSRVDTEAFF.

The rearrangement joins TRBV28 to TRBJ1-4, with 8 bases matching TRBD1. The germline CDR1 and CDR2 sequences are MDHEN and SYDVKM. CDR3 length: 12 residues. J lost 8 bases, V lost 8 bases, and 4 bases had no gene match. The DNA of the CDR3 is TGTGCCAGCGGACAGGGTACCGAAAAACTGTTTTTT. This gives the protein CASGQGTEKLFF.

The chain recombines TRBV9 with TRBJ1-2; D unresolved. This CDR3 region has 13 residues. CDR1 SGDLS and CDR2 YYNGEE come from the germline V gene. With 0 bases removed from V and 1 base from J, the gap between germline ends came to 4 bases. CDR3 sequence: CASSVGYNYGYTF. The CDR3 region has the DNA TGTGCCAGCAGCGTAGGCTATAACTATGGCTACACCTTC.

This clone was observed a single time. This sample also contains other DNA sequences that code for the same CDR3. V is TRBV4-3 and J is TRBJ1-5, with D perhaps TRBD1 (6 bases). From germline, CDR1 is LGHNA and CDR2 YSLEER. The V end lost 1 base, the J end lost 7 bases, and 11 bases lay between the germline ends. The CDR3 consists of 14 residues. CDR3 loop: CASSQVRQGQPQHF. In DNA form, the CDR3 reads TGCGCCAGCAGCCAAGTCAGGCAGGGGCAGCCCCAGCATTTT.

This clone showed up just once. This sequence joins TRBV29-1 and TRBJ1-1, with TRBD1 identical over 7 bases. CDR1 SQVTM and CDR2 ANQGSEA come from the germline V gene. V trimming: 6 bases; J trimming: 5 bases; junction bases outside the gene matches: 9. The CDR3 runs 13 residues. CDR3 sequence: CSVGPGGSTEAFF. DNA for the CDR3: TGCAGCGTGGGGCCAGGGGGAAGTACTGAAGCTTTCTTT.

The V call is TRBV13, the J call TRBJ2-7, with 9 bases that match TRBD2. Trimming removed 4 bases from V and 0 bases from J; junction bases left unmatched: 7. The CDR3 covers 16 residues. Per germline, CDR1 PRHDT and CDR2 FYEKMQ (reference sequence). Here the CDR3 DNA reads TGTGCCAGCAGCTCTCGACTAGCGGAAAGCTCCTACGAGCAGTACTTC. Translating gives CASSSRLAESSYEQYF.

This sequence joins TRBV7-2 and TRBJ2-1, with TRBD2 identical over 8 bases. The CDR3 is 15 amino acids. The junction had 3 bases not matched to a gene; V was cut back by 0 bases and J by 5 bases. The germline CDR1 and CDR2 sequences are SGHTA and FQGNSA. The CDR3 nucleotides are TGTGCCAGCAGCTTAGCCAGCGGGAGTAACAATGAGCAGTTCTTC. The encoded protein is CASSLASGSNNEQFF.

The gene calls are TRBV6-2 or TRBV6-3 and TRBJ2-7; 10 bases line up with TRBD2. In germline, CDR1 is MNHEY, CDR2 SVGEGT. The CDR3 is 18 amino acids. The V gene end was trimmed by 2 bases and the J gene end by 4 bases; junction bases not matched to a gene: 14. CDR3 amino acids: CASSYLQREGSSWYEQYF. The DNA of the CDR3 is TGTGCCAGCAGTTACCTCCAGCGGGAGGGTAGTTCGTGGTACGAGCAGTACTTC.

This sequence joins TRBV12-5 and TRBJ2-2; D is uncertain. V gave up 3 bases and J gave up 6 bases, with 11 bases separating them. The CDR3 sequence is 14 residues long. In germline, CDR1 is LGHNT, CDR2 FRNRAP. In DNA, the CDR3 is TGTGCTAGTGGTTTACGGGTTGGCGCCGGGGAGCTGTTTTTT. Translation: CASGLRVGAGELFF.

This clone was recorded only once. The chain recombines TRBV27 with TRBJ2-1, with 14 bases lining up with TRBD2. The CDR3 has 17 amino acids. CDR1 is MNHEY and CDR2 is SMNVEV in the germline V gene (reference sequence). V lost 5 bases to trimming and J lost 2 bases; unmatched junction nucleotides: 5. The CDR3 loop reads CASSRTSGRPPYNEQFF. The CDR3 DNA is TGTGCCAGCAGTAGGACTAGCGGGAGGCCCCCCTACAATGAGCAGTTCTTC.

The V call is TRBV29-1, the J call TRBJ1-3; D might be TRBD1 (6 bases). The CDR3 is 12 residues long. Germline lookup yields CDR1 SQVTM and CDR2 ANQGSEA. V lost 5 bases and J 2 bases, leaving 7 bases between the germline ends. CDR3 nucleotide sequence: TGCAGCGTTTCAGGGGCTGGAAACACCATATATTTT. Translating gives CSVSGAGNTIYF.

The chain has TRBV28 and TRBJ1-4; D unresolved. V lost 6 bases to trimming and J lost 5 bases, with 13 bases between them. CDR3 length equals 14 residues. CDR1 and CDR2 from the germline V gene are MDHEN and SYDVKM. DNA of the CDR3: TGTGCCAGCAGGGAGGTCGGTGGGAATGAAAAACTGTTTTTT. Encoded protein: CASREVGGNEKLFF.

The chain combines TRBV4-2 with TRBJ1-5, with TRBD1 matching over 7 bases. The junction had 27 bases not matched to a gene; V was cut back by 0 bases and J by 4 bases. The CDR3 runs 23 residues. The germline CDR1 and CDR2 sequences are LGHNA and YNFKEQ. CDR3 in amino acids: CASSQDITRTGRWPNDRNQPQHF. The CDR3 region has the DNA TGTGCCAGCAGCCAAGACATTACCAGGACAGGACGTTGGCCAAACGACAGAAATCAGCCCCAGCATTTT.

The CDR3 loop is CASSQARGIRREKLFF. The CDR3 DNA follows: TGCGCCAGCAGCCAAGCCAGAGGGATAAGGCGTGAAAAACTGTTTTTT. This chain connects TRBV4-3 to TRBJ1-4; D ambiguous. Germline CDR1 and CDR2: LGHNA and YSLEER. V lost 1 base and J lost 7, with 16 bases in between. The CDR3 is 16 residues long.

The chain uses TRBV11-3 and TRBJ2-1, with 10 bases aligning to TRBD2. CDR1 SGHNT and CDR2 YENEEA come from the germline V gene. The CDR3 sequence is 17 residues long. The V and J ends lost 1 base and 0 bases, in that order; junction bases with no gene match: 3. CDR3 sequence: CASSLGLAGGSYNEQFF. CDR3 bases: TGTGCCAGCAGCTTAGGGTTAGCGGGAGGCTCCTACAATGAGCAGTTCTTC.

The V call is TRBV29-1, the J call TRBJ2-1; D might be TRBD2 (6 bases). The V end lost 6 bases, the J end lost 8 bases, and 20 bases lay between the germline ends. CDR1 and CDR2 (germline): SQVTM, ANQGSEA. This CDR3 comprises 14 residues. CDR3: CSVGGGQPGDEQFF. CDR3 bases: TGCAGCGTCGGGGGAGGCCAACCGGGGGATGAGCAGTTCTTC.